This T cell receptor beta chain was sequenced in a study of cytomegalovirus exposure and HLA in healthy donors. Vbeta (60) and Jbeta (13) primers were used in the PCR. The table came from immunoSEQ multiplex PCR; TCRdb's copy has only in-frame clones and leaves some out. The sample has 100,000 to 150,000 clones. In germline, CDR1 is SGDLS, CDR2 YYNGEE. The CDR3 has 15 residues. Trimming stripped 2 bases from V and 5 bases from J, with 13 bases between. The sample comprised PBMCs. This sequence originates from a man younger than 35 in good health and CMV-seronegative. This rearrangement joins TRBV9 to TRBJ2-2, with D perhaps TRBD2 (5 bases). CDR3 amino acids: CASSVGAIGTGELFF. The CDR3 DNA sequence: TGTGCCAGCAGCGTGGGAGCCATAGGGACCGGGGAGCTGTTTTTT.